The 13 T cell receptor beta chains below were found in one sample sequenced in a study of blood T cells in healthy people across ages. A second about 7 to 12 cycle PCR used barcoded and J-beta primers. TCRdb re-analysed the 5' RACE reads in MiXCR, keeping a single row per CDR3 protein. The sample contains 1.8 million or so distinct CDR3 sequences, around 40% of which appear only once. Input material: blood. These receptors were taken from a human donor in good health.

This clonotype was observed a handful of times. V is TRBV29-1 and J is TRBJ2-5; 8 bases align to TRBD2. The length of the CDR3 is 14 residues. V gave up 6 bases and J gave up 1 base; unmatched junction bases: 7. Germline-derived CDR1 and CDR2 are SQVTM and ANQGSEA. The CDR3 coding sequence is TGCAGCGTCCCGGTAGCGGGGATCCAAGAGACCCAGTACTTC. Its protein product is CSVPVAGIQETQYF.

This clonotype has only a few counts. V is TRBV28 and J is TRBJ2-7; 7 bases map to TRBD1. After removal of 5 bases from V and 5 bases from J, the junction contained 12 bases not matched to a gene. Germline CDR1 MDHEN, CDR2 SYDVKM. This CDR3 is built from 15 residues. CDR3 DNA sequence: TGTGCCAGCAGTCCTTCCGGACAGGTTGAAAACGAGCAGTACTTC. This translates into CASSPSGQVENEQYF.

The chain combines TRBV27 with TRBJ2-7; D gene ambiguous. The germline gives CDR1 MNHEY, CDR2 SMNVEV (reference sequence). There are 13 residues in the CDR3. V was pared by 5 bases and J by 3 bases, with 11 bases between. CDR3 amino acids: CASSAQVDYEQYF. In DNA, the CDR3 is TGTGCCAGCAGTGCCCAGGTTGACTACGAGCAGTACTTC.

This clonotype came up a few times. The J gene is TRBJ1-2, the V gene TRBV20-1, with TRBD1 identical over 8 bases. Trimming took 5 bases from V and 7 from J; bases not matched to a gene: 9. The CDR3 has 13 residues. CDR1 is DFQATT and CDR2 is SNEGSKA in the germline V gene (reference sequence). In DNA form, the CDR3 reads TGCAGTGCTCCCAAGGACAGGGACTTTGGCTACACCTTC. Its translation: CSAPKDRDFGYTF.

The rearrangement uses TRBV29-1 and TRBJ1-2; 9 bases are shared with TRBD1. There are 14 residues in the CDR3. Looked up from germline, CDR1 is SQVTM and CDR2 is ANQGSEA. Trimming at V came to 3 bases and at J to 4 bases, leaving 6 bases not matched to a gene. CDR3 coding DNA: TGCAGCGTTGATGGGACAGGGAGGTCCTATGGCTACACCTTC. Its translation: CSVDGTGRSYGYTF.

The V gene is TRBV19, the J gene TRBJ2-1; TRBD1 matches 9 bases. Germline CDR1 reads LNHDA; CDR2 reads SQIVND (reference sequence). CDR3 length equals 16 residues. V was clipped by 1 base and J by 8 bases; unmatched bases: 9. The CDR3 is CASSIGGGTGIYEQFF. CDR3 DNA: TGTGCCAGTAGTATAGGTGGGGGGACAGGGATTTATGAGCAGTTCTTC.

The V gene is TRBV5-1, the J gene TRBJ2-1, with a tentative D call TRBD1 (6 bases). The CDR3 sequence is 15 residues long. Germline assignment: CDR1 SGHRS and CDR2 YFSETQ. V was clipped by 0 bases and J by 5 bases, with 12 bases between them. The CDR3 DNA reads as TGCGCCAGCAGCTTGGGACAGGTCTCGCACAATGAGCAGTTCTTC. It specifies CASSLGQVSHNEQFF. The full variable domain, completed using reference TRBV5-1 and TRBJ2-1, is KAGVTQTPRYLIKTRGQQVTLSCSPISGHRSVSWYQQTPGQGLQFLFEYFSETQRNKGNFPGRFSGRQFSNSRSEMNVSTLELGDSALYLCASSLGQVSHNEQFFGPGTRLTVL.

This clonotype has only a few counts. The chain links TRBV9 to TRBJ1-1; no reliable D call. CDR1 and CDR2 (germline): SGDLS, YYNGEE. This CDR3 has 16 residues. Trimming took off 3 bases at V and 6 bases at J, with 21 bases between the two ends. The CDR3 is CASSGPSQSGVPEAFF. The CDR3 nucleotides are TGTGCCAGCAGCGGCCCCTCGCAGAGTGGGGTACCTGAAGCTTTCTTT.

The chain couples TRBV6-5 to TRBJ2-7; unclear D gene. Trimming cost V 0 bases and J 4 bases, with 13 bases left between them. Per the germline V gene, CDR1 is MNHEY and CDR2 is SVGAGI. The CDR3 is 15 residues long. CDR3 amino acids: CASSYSKGLGYEQYF. CDR3 sequence (DNA): TGTGCCAGCAGTTACTCGAAAGGGTTGGGGTACGAGCAGTACTTC.

This clonotype was counted only a few times. The gene calls are TRBV6-1 and TRBJ1-5, with TRBD1 matching 7 bases. This CDR3 contains 14 residues. The J segment lost 4 bases and the V segment lost 6 bases, leaving 6 bases of the junction unmatched. From germline, CDR1 is MNHNS and CDR2 SASEGT. The CDR3 is CASRGTDANQPQHF. The CDR3 nucleotides are TGTGCCAGCAGAGGGACAGATGCAAATCAGCCCCAGCATTTT.

This clonotype was detected only a few times. The rearrangement joins TRBV7-2 to TRBJ2-6; 11 bases agree with TRBD2. V was pared by 2 bases and J by 4 bases, with 7 bases of the junction left unmatched. This CDR3 is built from 18 residues. Germline V CDR1 and CDR2: SGHTA, FQGNSA. The CDR3 loop is CASSLRPSGGSGANVLTF. The DNA for the CDR3 is TGTGCCAGCAGCTTAAGGCCTAGCGGGGGGTCCGGGGCCAACGTCCTGACTTTC.

The chain has TRBV7-2 and TRBJ2-1, with 13 bases that match TRBD2. This CDR3 comprises 16 residues. In germline, CDR1 is SGHTA, CDR2 FQGNSA. With V trimmed by 6 bases and J by 4 bases, 6 bases remained unmatched. The CDR3 nucleotides read TGTGCCAGCAGACGACGACTAGCGGGGGGTTACAATGAGCAGTTCTTC. It is translated as CASRRRLAGGYNEQFF. Combining the CDR3 with reference TRBV7-2 and TRBJ2-1 gives the whole variable domain GAGVSQSPSNKVTEKGKDVELRCDPISGHTALYWYRQSLGQGLEFLIYFQGNSAPDKSGLPSDRFSAERTGGSVSTLTIQRTQQEDSAVYLCASRRRLAGGYNEQFFGPGTRLTVL.

The chain couples TRBV9 to TRBJ2-5; D might be TRBD1 or TRBD2, each matching 6 bases. With the DNA end fitting TRBJ2-7 better, the J assignment may be wrong. CDR1 is SGDLS, CDR2 YYNGEE, per germline. This CDR3 comprises 15 residues. CDR3 coding DNA: TGTGCCAGCAGCGCGGGTAGCGTGGAGGGGGGCGAGCAGTACTTC. Its protein is CASSAGSVEGGEQYF.